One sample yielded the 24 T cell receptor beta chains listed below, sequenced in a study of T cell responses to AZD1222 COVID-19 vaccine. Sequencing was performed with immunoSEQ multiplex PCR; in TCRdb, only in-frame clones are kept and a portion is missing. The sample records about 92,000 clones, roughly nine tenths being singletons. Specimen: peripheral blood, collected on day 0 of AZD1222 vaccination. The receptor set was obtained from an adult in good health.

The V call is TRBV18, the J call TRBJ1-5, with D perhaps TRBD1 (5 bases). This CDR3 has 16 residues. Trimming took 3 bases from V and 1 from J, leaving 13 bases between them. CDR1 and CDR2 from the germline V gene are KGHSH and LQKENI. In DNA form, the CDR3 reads TGTGCCAGCTCACCCGAAAGAGGGGCGAGCAATCAGCCCCAGCATTTT. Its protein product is CASSPERGASNQPQHF.

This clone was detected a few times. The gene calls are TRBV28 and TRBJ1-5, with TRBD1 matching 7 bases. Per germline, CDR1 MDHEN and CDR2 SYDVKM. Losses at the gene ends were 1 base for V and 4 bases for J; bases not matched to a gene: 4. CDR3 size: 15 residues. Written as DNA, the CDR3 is TGTGCCAGCAGTTTATCCTCAGGGGGTAATCAGCCCCAGCATTTT. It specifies CASSLSSGGNQPQHF.

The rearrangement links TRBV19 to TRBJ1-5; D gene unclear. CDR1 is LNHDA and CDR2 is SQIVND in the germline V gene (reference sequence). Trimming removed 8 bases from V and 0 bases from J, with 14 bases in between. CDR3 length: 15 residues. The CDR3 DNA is TGTGCCAGTGGACTCGACGGTTATAGCAATCAGCCCCAGCATTTT. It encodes CASGLDGYSNQPQHF.

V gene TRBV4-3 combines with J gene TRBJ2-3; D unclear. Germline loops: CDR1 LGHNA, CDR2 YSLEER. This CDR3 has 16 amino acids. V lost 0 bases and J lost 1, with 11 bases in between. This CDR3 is CASSQDSSGGTDTQYF. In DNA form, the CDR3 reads TGCGCCAGCAGCCAAGATTCATCCGGTGGCACAGATACGCAGTATTTT.

The CDR3 here is CASSVGAHTDTQYF. CDR3 DNA: TGTGCCAGCTCAGTCGGAGCTCACACAGATACGCAGTATTTT. The chain combines TRBV18 with TRBJ2-3; D is unclear. The V gene's germline CDR1 is KGHSH and CDR2 LQKENI. The CDR3 has 14 residues. V was trimmed by 5 bases and J by 2 bases, leaving 11 bases between them.

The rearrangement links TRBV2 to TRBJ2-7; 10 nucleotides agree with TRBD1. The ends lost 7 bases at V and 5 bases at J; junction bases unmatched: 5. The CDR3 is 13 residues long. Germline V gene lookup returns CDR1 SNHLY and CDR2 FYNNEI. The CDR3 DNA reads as TGTGCCAGCATCCGGGACAGGGGCCACGAGCAGTACTTC. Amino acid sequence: CASIRDRGHEQYF.

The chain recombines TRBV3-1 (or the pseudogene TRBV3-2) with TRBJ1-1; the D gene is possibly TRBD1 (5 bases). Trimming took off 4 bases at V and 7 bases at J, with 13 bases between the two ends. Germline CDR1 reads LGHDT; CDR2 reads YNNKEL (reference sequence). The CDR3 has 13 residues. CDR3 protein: CASSPQGFGEAFF. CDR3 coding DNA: TGTGCCAGCAGCCCCCAGGGTTTTGGTGAAGCTTTCTTT.

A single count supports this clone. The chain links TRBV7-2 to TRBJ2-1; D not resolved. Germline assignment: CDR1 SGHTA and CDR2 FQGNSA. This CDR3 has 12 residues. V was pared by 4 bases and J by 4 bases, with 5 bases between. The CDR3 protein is CASSSRYNEQFF. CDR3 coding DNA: TGTGCCAGCAGCTCTCGTTACAATGAGCAGTTCTTC.

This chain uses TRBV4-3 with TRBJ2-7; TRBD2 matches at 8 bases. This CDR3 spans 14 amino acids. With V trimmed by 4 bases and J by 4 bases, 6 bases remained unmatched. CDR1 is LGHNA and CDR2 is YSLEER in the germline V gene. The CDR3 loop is CASSLSTGGYEQYF. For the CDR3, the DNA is TGCGCCAGCAGCCTATCAACGGGGGGGTACGAGCAGTACTTC.

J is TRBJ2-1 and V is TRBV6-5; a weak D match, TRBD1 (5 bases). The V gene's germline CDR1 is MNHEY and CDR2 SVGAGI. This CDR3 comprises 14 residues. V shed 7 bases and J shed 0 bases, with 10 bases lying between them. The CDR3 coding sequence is TGTGCCAGCATCGGACAAAGCTCCTACAATGAGCAGTTCTTC. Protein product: CASIGQSSYNEQFF.

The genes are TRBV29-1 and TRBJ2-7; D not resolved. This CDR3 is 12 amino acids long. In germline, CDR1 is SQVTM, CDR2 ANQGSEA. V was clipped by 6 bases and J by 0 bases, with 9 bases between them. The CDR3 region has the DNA TGCAGCGTCCATGGACCCTCCTACGAGCAGTACTTC. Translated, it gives CSVHGPSYEQYF.

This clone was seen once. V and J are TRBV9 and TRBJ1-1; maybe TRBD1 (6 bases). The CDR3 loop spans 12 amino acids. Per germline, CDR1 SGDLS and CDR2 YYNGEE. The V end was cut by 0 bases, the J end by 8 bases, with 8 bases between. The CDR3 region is CASSVGQGEAFF. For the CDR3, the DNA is TGTGCCAGCAGCGTAGGGCAGGGGGAAGCTTTCTTT.

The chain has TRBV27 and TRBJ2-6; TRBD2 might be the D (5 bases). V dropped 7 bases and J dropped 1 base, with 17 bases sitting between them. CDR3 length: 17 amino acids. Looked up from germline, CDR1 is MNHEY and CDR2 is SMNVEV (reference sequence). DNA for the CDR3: TGTGCCAGCACCCCCTACGGGGTTTTGTCTGGGGCCAACGTCCTGACTTTC. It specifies CASTPYGVLSGANVLTF.

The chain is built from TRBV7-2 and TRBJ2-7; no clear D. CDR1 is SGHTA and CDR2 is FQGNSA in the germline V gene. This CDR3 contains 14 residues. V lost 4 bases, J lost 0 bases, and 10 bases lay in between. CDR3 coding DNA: TGTGCCAGCAGCTCGTCCGTCCGCTCCTACGAGCAGTACTTC. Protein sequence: CASSSSVRSYEQYF.

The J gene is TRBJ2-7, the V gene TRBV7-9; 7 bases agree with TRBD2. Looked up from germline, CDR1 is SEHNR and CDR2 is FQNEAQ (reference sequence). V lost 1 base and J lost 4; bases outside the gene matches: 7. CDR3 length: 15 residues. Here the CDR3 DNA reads TGTGCCAGCAGCTTAGAGGGTAGCGGGTCGTACGAGCAGTACTTC. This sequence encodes CASSLEGSGSYEQYF.

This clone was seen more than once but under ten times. CDR3 sequence: CASSLVAPSYEQYF. DNA of the CDR3: TGCGCCAGCAGCTTGGTGGCACCTTCCTACGAGCAGTACTTC. The V gene is TRBV5-1, the J gene TRBJ2-7; unclear D gene. The CDR3 spans 14 residues. Germline lookup yields CDR1 SGHRS and CDR2 YFSETQ. V lost 0 bases to trimming and J lost 1 base, with 8 bases between them.

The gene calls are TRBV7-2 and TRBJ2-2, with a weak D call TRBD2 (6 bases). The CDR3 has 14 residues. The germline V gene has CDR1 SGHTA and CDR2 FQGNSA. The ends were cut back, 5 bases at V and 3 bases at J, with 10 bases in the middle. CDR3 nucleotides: TGTGCCAGCAGCCCTAGCGCTTACACCGGGGAGCTGTTTTTT. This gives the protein CASSPSAYTGELFF.

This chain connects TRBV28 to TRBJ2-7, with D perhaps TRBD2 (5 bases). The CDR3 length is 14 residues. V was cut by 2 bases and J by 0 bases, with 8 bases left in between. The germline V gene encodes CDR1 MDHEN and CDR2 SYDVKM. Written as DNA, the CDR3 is TGTGCCAGCAGTTTAGTGGGGAGCTCCTACGAGCAGTACTTC. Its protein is CASSLVGSSYEQYF.

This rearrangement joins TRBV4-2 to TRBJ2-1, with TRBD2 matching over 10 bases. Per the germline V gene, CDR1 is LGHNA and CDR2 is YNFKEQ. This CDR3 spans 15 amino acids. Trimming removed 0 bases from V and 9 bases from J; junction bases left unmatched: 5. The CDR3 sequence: CASSQDRVAGGEQFF. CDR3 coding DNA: TGTGCCAGCAGCCAAGATAGGGTAGCGGGAGGTGAGCAGTTCTTC.

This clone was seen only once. This chain's CDR3 is CASSLGALGPNEKLFF. CDR3 DNA: TGTGCCAGCAGCTTAGGTGCCCTTGGCCCTAATGAAAAACTGTTTTTT. The V call is TRBV11-2, the J call TRBJ1-4; D gene ambiguous. The ends were cut back, 1 base at V and 3 bases at J, with 12 bases in the middle. The V gene's germline CDR1 is SGHAT and CDR2 FQNNGV. The CDR3 loop spans 16 amino acids.

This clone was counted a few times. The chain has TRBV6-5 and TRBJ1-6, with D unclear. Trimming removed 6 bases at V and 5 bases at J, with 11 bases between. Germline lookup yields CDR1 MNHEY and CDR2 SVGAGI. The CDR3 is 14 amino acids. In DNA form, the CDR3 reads TGTGCCAGCAGCCTGGACTTCCATAATTCACCCCTCCACTTT. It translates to CASSLDFHNSPLHF.

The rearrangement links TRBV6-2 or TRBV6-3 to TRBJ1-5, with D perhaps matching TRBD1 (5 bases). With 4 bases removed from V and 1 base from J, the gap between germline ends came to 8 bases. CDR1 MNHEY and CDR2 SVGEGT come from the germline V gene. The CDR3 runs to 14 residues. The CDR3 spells CASSWGGSNQPQHF. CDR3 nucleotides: TGTGCCAGCAGTTGGGGCGGGAGCAATCAGCCCCAGCATTTT.

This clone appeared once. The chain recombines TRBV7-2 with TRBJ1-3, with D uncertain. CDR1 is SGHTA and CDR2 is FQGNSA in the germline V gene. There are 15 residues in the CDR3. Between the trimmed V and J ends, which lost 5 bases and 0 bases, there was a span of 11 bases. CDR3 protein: CASSATPYSGNTIYF. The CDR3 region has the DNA TGTGCCAGCAGCGCCACTCCTTACTCTGGAAACACCATATATTTT.

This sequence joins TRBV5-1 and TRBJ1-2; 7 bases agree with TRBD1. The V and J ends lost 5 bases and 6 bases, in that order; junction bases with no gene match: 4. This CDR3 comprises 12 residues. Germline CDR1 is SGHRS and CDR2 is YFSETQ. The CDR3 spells CASRRDSDGYTF. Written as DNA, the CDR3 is TGCGCCAGCAGACGGGACAGTGATGGCTACACCTTC.